This T cell receptor beta chain was identified during a study of PD-1 blockade in classical Hodgkin lymphoma. General study findings and limits: Initiation of nivolumab under 1 year after ASCT led to exclusion of patients. Undefined causes, possibly disease activity or prior therapy, underlie the repertoire differences.

Regarding time point: cycle 4 day 1 (C4D1), after less than 7 weeks of nivolumab. Each patient experienced a relapse that followed autologous stem cell transplantation, and brentuximab vedotin exposure varied. Clones were read by immunoSEQ multiplex PCR, and TCRdb kept only the in-frame ones, dropping some. The sample lists about 24,000 clones, around 80% occurring once. This CDR3 has 12 residues. Germline CDR1 reads MGHRA; CDR2 reads YSYEKL. Trimming took off 1 base at V and 8 bases at J, with 5 bases between the two ends. This clone turned up a few times. Its cognate antigen is unknown. The source was peripheral blood mononuclear cells (PBMCs), collected before the fourth cycle of nivolumab. The rearrangement links TRBV4-1 to TRBJ1-4; no clear D gene. This TCR was sampled from a human donor with classical Hodgkin lymphoma. CDR3 in amino acids: CASSQVGEKLFF. The CDR3 DNA follows: TGCGCCAGCAGCCAAGTCGGGGAAAAACTGTTTTTT.